The TCR beta chain under discussion was sequenced for a study of T cells in Graves' hyperthyroidism and ophthalmopathy. This CDR3 contains 14 residues. Germline CDR1 KGHSH, CDR2 LQKENI. V lost 2 bases and J 5 bases, leaving 12 bases between the germline ends. This clonotype was seen at least ten times. Its antigen is not known. RNA transcripts provided the source from which TCR beta CDR3 regions were amplified. The HTBI primer set drove a first-round RT-PCR of the TCR CDR3. From the multiplex PCR reads, TCRdb called clonotypes with MiXCR, one entry per CDR3 protein. The sample lists about 720,000 distinct CDR3 sequences, roughly 15% seen once, with approximately 8.4% in the top ten. Study-level findings and limits: Blood shared most expanded thyroid clonotypes above 0.001. With a median lead of roughly 6.2 months before onset, the model predicted ophthalmopathy.

The clonotype comes from a man younger than 35 with Graves' hyperthyroidism. The chain couples TRBV18 to TRBJ2-5, with D perhaps matching TRBD1 (6 bases). The specimen sequenced was blood. The CDR3 DNA is TGTGCCAGCTCACCAACACAGGGTGGGGAGACCCAGTACTTC. This codes for CASSPTQGGETQYF.